This T cell receptor beta chain is from a study of beta chain features in type 1 diabetes (dated by TCRdb to the late 2010s). With respect to the entire study: No differences in mean age, gender distribution, total cell number or subset yield were found between patients and healthy donors. Regulatory and stem cell-like memory subsets were isolated from only 8 patients and about eight healthy donors, whereas naive and central memory subsets came from all 28 donors. A total of some 100,000,000 sorted cells were examined across all samples, and a strong correlation was observed between cell number per subset and RNA yield. In the study, recently diagnosed type 1 diabetes patients and matched healthy donors were compared on the TCRB repertoires of their sorted circulating CD4+ T cell subsets.

Summary of the overall study and its limitations: In all four CD4+ subsets, TCRB CDR3 length was moderately but significantly shorter in type 1 diabetes patients. Naive, central memory and regulatory TCRB repertoires appeared more similar among patients than among healthy donors. Because the HLA sub-analyses included only small numbers of individuals, any influence of HLA type on TCRB rearrangement was left unresolved. Shorter templates might have been favored by PCR, but patient and control samples were amplified and corrected together, so both groups would have been affected equally by any skew. Because cDNA was sequenced instead of genomic DNA, highly expressing activated cells could be over-represented, though the groups showed no difference in activation or CD3 levels. At VDJ recombination sites, type 1 diabetes patients had fewer insertions and more deleted nucleotides, which implies abnormalities in thymic rearrangement.

The High Capacity cDNA Reverse Transcription Kit was used to reverse transcribe all of the isolated RNA, meaning that expressed TCRB transcripts were what got sequenced. Naive, central memory and regulatory T cell samples underwent deep immunoSEQ sequencing, averaging around 4 million total reads per sample. After sorted cells were lysed in RLT buffer, RNA was extracted with DNase-treated RNeasy Micro or Mini kits, with the choice depending on cell number. Each cell subset was processed on its own to prevent cross-contamination, while patient and healthy donor samples were processed together. Using the immunoSEQ multiplex PCR, TCRB sequences were amplified from cDNA into 87-bp fragments spanning the CDR3 region. Sequencing of the amplicons was done on the Illumina HiSeq platform. In the paper's pipeline: Synthetic template baselines were used to correct PCR bias computationally, reads within Hamming distance 2 were collapsed together, and singletons that could not be merged were discarded. Reads were aligned against IMGT to assign V, D and J genes, CDR3 length and insertions or deletions at six rearrangement sites. Within each subset, clonotype counts were normalized to sorted cell number, after which true diversity and Gini coefficients were computed with the tcR R package. Repertoire sharing was quantified using the overlap coefficient calculated on TCRB nucleotide sequences. In TCRdb, the immuneACCESS table is reduced to in-frame sequences with V and J assigned. These tables do not hold every clone; where another copy was compared, an unresolved V gene accounts for under half, and the others remain unexplained. That table is the source of V, J and clone size, and D and trimming were worked out from the DNA. The sample has roughly 300,000 clones on record, roughly 9% of them singletons. The ten biggest clones cover around 1% of the sample.

Points on this clone: Which antigen it targets is not known. Base quality data are lacking; no much larger clone is found one base away.

From each donor, a single peripheral blood sample of 100 to 150 mL on average was drawn into heparinised tubes. A BD FACSAria II was used to sort naive, central memory, regulatory and stem cell-like memory CD4+ T cells with a panel that included CD45RO, CCR7, CD25, CD127, CD95 and CD27. A purity above 95% was achieved for all sorted populations. PBMCs were isolated right away by Lymphoprep density gradient centrifugation and were stained directly, without culture. Samples were stained and sorted in pairs, with one healthy donor and one patient per experiment, so that batch effects were minimized. Trimming takes 4 bases off V and 2 bases off J; junction bases not matched to a gene: 2. CDR1 and CDR2 were assigned from the germline V gene as LGHNT and FRNRAP. Its CDR3 holds 13 amino acids, cysteine through phenylalanine. Kept here is only the CDR3 DNA, which spans 39 bases and is read in frame from base 1.

The sequence was collected from a man under 40 with type 1 diabetes. The sequence links TRBV12-5 to TRBJ2-7; 7 central bases correspond to TRBD1. Material: central memory CD4+ T cells from blood. The CDR3 region has the sequence CASGSGQTYEQYF. The DNA sequence reads TGTGCTAGTGGTTCGGGACAGACCTACGAGCAGTACTTC.